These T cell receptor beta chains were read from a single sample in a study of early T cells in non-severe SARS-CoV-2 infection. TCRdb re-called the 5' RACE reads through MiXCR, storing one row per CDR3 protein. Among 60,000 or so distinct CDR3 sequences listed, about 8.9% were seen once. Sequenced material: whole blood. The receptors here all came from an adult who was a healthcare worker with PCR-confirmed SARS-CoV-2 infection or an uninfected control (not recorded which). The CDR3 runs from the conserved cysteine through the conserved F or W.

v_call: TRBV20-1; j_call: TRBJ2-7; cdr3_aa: CSARDIQGYEQYF
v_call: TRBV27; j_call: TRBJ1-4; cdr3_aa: CASSPRQGRNEKLFF
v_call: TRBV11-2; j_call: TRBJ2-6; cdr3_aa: CASTLSFTGANVLTF
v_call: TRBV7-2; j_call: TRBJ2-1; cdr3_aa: CASSLGTVDEQFF
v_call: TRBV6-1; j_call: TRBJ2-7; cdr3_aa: CASSEVYSDYEQYF
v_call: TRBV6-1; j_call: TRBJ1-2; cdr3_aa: CAHYSAVLDKNYGYTF
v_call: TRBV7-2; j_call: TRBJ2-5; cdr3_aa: CASSLVFRVETQYF
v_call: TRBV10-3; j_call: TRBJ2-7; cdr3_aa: CAISAGLAVEQYF
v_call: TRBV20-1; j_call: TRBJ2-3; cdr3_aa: CSARVPPDTQYF
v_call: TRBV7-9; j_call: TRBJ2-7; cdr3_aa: CASSSGLLPSYEQYF
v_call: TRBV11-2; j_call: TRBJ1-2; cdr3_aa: CASSLGGFGQNNNYGYTF
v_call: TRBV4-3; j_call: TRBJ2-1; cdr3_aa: CASSQDPTSGPSGQFF
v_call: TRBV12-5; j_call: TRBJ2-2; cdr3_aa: CASGLEMTRGGTEELFF
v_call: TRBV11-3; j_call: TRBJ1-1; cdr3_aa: CASSLGRGGTEAFF
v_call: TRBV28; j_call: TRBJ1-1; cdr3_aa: CASSFVGQGPEAFF
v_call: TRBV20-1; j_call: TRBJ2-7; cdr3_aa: CSVHPPGSYEQYF
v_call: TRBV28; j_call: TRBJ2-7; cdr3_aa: CASSSLSGSSYEQYF
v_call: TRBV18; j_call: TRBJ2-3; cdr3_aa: CASSPVARGLTDTQYF
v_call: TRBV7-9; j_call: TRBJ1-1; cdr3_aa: CASSLSRISNTEAFF
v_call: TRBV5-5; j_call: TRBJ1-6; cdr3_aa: CASSSGQPNSPLHF
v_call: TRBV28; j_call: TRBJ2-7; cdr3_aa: CASNRGPLLAEQYF
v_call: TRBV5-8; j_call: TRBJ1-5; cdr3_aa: CASSSQGQPQHF
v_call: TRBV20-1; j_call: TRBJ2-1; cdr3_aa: CSAGQGVVLFF